This T cell receptor (beta chain) was recorded in a study of molecular identifiers for immune sequencing clone quantification. Both previously described methods and listed TCR primers were employed to make bulk TCR libraries. TCRdb ran MiXCR on the PCR reads and lists one entry per CDR3 protein. The sample lists about 640,000 distinct CDR3 sequences; 15% to 20% were seen once. CD8+CD4-CCR7+CD45RA+ sorting gave the naive CD8 T cells. The CDR3 spans 13 residues. The germline V gene has CDR1 DFQATT and CDR2 SNEGSKA (reference sequence). V was shortened by 6 bases and J by 0 bases, with 11 bases between the two germline ends. This clonotype was counted at least ten times.

Sequenced material: naive CD8+ T cells from blood, with Jurkat cell RNA spiked in. The subset: FACS-sorted CD8+CD4-CCR7+CD45RA+ naive T cells. The clonotype originates from a human donor in good health. Some libraries in this study had Jurkat cell RNA spiked in. This chain connects TRBV20-1 to TRBJ1-1; D remains unclear. The CDR3, as DNA: TGCAGTGCAACGGAAGGTTTGAACACTGAAGCTTTCTTT. This codes for CSATEGLNTEAFF.